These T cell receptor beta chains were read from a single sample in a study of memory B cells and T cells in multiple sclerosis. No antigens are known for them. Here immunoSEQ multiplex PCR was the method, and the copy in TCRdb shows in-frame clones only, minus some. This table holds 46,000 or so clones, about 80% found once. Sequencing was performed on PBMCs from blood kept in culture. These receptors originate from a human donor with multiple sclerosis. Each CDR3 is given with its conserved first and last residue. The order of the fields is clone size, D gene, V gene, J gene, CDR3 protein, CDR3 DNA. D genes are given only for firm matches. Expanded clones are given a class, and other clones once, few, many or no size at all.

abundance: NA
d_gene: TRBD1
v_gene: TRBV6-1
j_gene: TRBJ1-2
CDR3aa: CASRPGQEYGYTF
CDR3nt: TGTGCCAGCAGACCGGGACAGGAGTATGGCTACACCTTC

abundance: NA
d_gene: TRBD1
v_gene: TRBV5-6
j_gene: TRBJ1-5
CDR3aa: CASSLLSGTGVGPQHF
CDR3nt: TGTGCCAGCAGCTTGCTCTCCGGGACAGGTGTAGGGCCCCAGCATTTT

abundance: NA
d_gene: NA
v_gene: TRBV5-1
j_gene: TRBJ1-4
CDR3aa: CASSEGLNNEKLFF
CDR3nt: TGCGCCAGCAGCGAAGGACTGAATAATGAAAAACTGTTTTTT

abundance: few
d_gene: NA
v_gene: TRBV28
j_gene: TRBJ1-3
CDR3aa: CASSVGGNTIYF
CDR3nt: TGTGCCAGCAGTGTCGGTGGAAACACCATATATTTT

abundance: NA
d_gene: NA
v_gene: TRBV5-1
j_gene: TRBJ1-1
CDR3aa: CASSPGPRGTEAFF
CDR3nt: TGCGCCAGCAGCCCCGGGCCCCGAGGGACTGAAGCTTTCTTT

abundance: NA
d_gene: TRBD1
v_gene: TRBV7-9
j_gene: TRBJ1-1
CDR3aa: CASSLWDRGNTEAFF
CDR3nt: TGTGCCAGCAGCCTATGGGACAGGGGGAACACTGAAGCTTTCTTT

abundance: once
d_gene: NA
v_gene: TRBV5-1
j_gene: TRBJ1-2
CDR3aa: CASSLDPGEVYGYTF
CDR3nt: TGCGCCAGCAGCTTGGATCCGGGGGAAGTCTATGGCTACACCTTC

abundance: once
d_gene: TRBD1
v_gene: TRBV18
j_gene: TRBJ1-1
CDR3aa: CASSRQGSDTEAFF
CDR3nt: TGTGCCAGCTCCAGACAGGGGTCGGACACTGAAGCTTTCTTT

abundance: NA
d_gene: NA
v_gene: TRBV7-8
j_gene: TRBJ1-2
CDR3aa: CASSRGTGNYGYTF
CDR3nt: TGTGCCAGCAGTCGGGGGACGGGAAACTATGGCTACACCTTC

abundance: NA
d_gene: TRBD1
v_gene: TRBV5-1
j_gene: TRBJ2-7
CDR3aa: CASSKLSGQGYEQYF
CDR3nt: TGCGCCAGCAGCAAGCTTTCGGGACAGGGCTACGAGCAGTACTTC

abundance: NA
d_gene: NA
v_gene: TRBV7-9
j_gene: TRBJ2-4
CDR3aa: CASSLGRVAKNIQYF
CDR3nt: TGTGCCAGCAGCTTAGGTAGGGTGGCCAAAAACATTCAGTACTTC

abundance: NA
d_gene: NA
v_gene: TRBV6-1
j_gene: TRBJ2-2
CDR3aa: CASRVRGIGELFF
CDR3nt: TGTGCCAGCAGGGTTCGGGGGATCGGGGAGCTGTTTTTT

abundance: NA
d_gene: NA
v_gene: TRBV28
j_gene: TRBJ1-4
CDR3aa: CASRLTLRDEKLFF
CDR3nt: TGTGCCAGCAGATTGACCCTCAGGGATGAAAAACTGTTTTTT

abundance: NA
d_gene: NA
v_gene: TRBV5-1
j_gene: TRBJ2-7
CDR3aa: CASSLRGGPYEQYF
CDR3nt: TGCGCCAGCAGCTTGCGGGGAGGACCCTACGAGCAGTACTTC

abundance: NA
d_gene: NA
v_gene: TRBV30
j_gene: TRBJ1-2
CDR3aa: CAWSVQMIGYGYTF
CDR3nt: TGTGCCTGGAGTGTACAAATGATTGGATATGGCTACACCTTC

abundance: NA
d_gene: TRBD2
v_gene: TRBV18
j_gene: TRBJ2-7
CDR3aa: CASSLERANTLTSGGAFYEQYF
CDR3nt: TGTGCCAGCTCACTAGAGAGGGCTAACACCCTGACTAGCGGGGGGGCCTTCTACGAGCAGTACTTC

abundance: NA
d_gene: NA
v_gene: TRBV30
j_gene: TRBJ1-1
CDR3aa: CAWSETAGGTEAFF
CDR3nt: TGTGCCTGGAGTGAGACCGCGGGGGGCACTGAAGCTTTCTTT

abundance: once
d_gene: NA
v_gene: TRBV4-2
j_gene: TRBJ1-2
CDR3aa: CASSQGSSYGYTF
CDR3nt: TGTGCCAGCAGCCAAGGCAGTAGCTATGGCTACACCTTC

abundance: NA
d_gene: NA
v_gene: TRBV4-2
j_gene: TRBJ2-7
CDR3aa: CASSQQNGGYEQYF
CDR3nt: TGTGCCAGCAGCCAACAAAACGGGGGCTACGAGCAGTACTTC

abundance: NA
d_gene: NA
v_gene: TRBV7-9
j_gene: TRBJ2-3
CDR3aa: CASSPTGDTQYF
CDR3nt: TGTGCCAGCAGCCCAACTGGGGATACGCAGTATTTT

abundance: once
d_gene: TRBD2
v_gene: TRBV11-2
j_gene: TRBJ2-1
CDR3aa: CASSLSRLAKNEQFF
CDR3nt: TGTGCCAGCAGCTTGAGTAGACTAGCTAAGAATGAGCAGTTCTTC

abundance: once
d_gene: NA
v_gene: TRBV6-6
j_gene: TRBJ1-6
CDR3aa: CASSYSPDSPLHF
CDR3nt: TGTGCCAGCAGTTACTCCCCAGACTCACCCCTCCACTTT

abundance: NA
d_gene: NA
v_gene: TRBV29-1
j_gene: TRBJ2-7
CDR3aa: CSVRLVSYEQYF
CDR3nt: TGCAGCGTCCGACTGGTTTCCTACGAGCAGTACTTC

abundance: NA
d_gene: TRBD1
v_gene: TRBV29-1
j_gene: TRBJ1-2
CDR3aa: CSVERDRGNYGYTF
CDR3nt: TGCAGCGTTGAAAGGGACAGGGGGAACTATGGCTACACCTTC

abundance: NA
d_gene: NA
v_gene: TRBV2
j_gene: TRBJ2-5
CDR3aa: CASLKGLETQYF
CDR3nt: TGTGCCAGCCTGAAAGGGCTGGAGACCCAGTACTTC

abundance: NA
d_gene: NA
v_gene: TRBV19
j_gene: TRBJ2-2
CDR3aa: CASSIWGRTGELFF
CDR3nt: TGTGCCAGTAGTATTTGGGGGCGCACCGGGGAGCTGTTTTTT

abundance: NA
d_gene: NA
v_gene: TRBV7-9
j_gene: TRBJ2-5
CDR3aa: CASSLRRGLETQYF
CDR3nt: TGTGCCAGCAGCTTGCGAAGGGGATTAGAGACCCAGTACTTC

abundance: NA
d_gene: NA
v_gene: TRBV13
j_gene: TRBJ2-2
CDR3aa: CASSLSGAPGELFF
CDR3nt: TGTGCCAGCAGCTTATCGGGGGCGCCCGGGGAGCTGTTTTTT

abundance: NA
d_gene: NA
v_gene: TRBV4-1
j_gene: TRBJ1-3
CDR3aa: CASSRPGVGSGNTIYF
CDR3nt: TGCGCCAGCAGCCGACCAGGGGTCGGGAGTGGAAACACCATATATTTT

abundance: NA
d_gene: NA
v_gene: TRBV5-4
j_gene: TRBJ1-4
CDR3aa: CASSLGTVDEKLFF
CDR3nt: TGTGCCAGCAGCTTGGGGACAGTGGATGAAAAACTGTTTTTT

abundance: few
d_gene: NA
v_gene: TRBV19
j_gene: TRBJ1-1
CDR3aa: CASSISANTEAFF
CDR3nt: TGTGCCAGTAGTATTTCGGCGAACACTGAAGCTTTCTTT

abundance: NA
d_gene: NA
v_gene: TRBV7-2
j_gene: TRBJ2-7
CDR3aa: CASSEASYEQYF
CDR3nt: TGTGCCAGCAGCGAGGCATCCTACGAGCAGTACTTC

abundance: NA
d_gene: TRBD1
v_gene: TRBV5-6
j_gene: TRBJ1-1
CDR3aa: CASSLVLTGEKGTEAFF
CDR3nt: TGTGCCAGCAGCTTGGTACTGACAGGGGAAAAAGGCACTGAAGCTTTCTTT

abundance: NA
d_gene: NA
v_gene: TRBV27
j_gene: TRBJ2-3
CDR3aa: CASSLRSGWSPDTQYF
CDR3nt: TGTGCCAGCAGTTTAAGGTCAGGGTGGTCGCCAGATACGCAGTATTTT

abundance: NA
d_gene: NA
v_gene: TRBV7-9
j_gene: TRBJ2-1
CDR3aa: CASIRRVRDNTGSYNEQFF
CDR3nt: TGTGCCAGCATCCGCCGGGTAAGGGACAACACTGGTTCCTACAATGAGCAGTTCTTC

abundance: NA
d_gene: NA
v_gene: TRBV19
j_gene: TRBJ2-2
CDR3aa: CASSKTGGDTGELFF
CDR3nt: TGTGCCAGTAGTAAAACAGGGGGGGACACCGGGGAGCTGTTTTTT

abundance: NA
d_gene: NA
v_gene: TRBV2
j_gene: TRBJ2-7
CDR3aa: CASSVRGGKDYEQYF
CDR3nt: TGTGCCAGCAGTGTCCGGGGTGGCAAGGACTACGAGCAGTACTTC

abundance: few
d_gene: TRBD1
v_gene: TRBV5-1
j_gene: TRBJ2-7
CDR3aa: CASSRNPGQGSYEQYF
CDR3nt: TGCGCCAGCAGCAGGAACCCGGGACAGGGTTCCTACGAGCAGTACTTC

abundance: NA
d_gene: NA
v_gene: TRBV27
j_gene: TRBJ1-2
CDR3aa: CASSLDGYYGYTF
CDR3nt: TGTGCCAGCAGTCTGGACGGATACTATGGCTACACCTTC

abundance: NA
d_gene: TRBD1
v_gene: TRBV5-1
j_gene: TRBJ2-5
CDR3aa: CASSYGTGIQETQYF
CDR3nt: TGCGCCAGCAGCTACGGGACAGGGATCCAAGAGACCCAGTACTTC

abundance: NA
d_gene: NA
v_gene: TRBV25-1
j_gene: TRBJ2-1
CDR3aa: CASTPSRGSYNEQFF
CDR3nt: TGTGCCAGCACTCCAAGTCGGGGCTCCTACAATGAGCAGTTCTTC

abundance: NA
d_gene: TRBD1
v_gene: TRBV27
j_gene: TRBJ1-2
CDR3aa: CASSSRDSIFLYGYTF
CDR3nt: TGTGCCAGCAGTTCGCGGGACAGCATCTTTTTATATGGCTACACCTTC